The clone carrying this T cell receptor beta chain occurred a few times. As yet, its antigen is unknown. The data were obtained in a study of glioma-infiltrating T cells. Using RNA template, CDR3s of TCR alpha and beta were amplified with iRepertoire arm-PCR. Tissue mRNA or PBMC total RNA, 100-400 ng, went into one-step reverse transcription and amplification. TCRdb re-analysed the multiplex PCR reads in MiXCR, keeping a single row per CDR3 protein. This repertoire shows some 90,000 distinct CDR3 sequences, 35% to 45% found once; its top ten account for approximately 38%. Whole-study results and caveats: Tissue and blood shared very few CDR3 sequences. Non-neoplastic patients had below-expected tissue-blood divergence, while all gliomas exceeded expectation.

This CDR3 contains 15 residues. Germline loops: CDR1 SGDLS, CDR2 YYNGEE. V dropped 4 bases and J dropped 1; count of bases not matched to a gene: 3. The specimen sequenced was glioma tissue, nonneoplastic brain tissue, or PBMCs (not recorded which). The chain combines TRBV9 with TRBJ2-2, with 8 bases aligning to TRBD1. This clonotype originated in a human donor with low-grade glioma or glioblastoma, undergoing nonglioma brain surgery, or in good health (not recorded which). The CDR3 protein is CASSIGTGNTGELFF. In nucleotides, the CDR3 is TGTGCCAGCAGCATAGGGACAGGGAACACCGGGGAGCTGTTTTTT.